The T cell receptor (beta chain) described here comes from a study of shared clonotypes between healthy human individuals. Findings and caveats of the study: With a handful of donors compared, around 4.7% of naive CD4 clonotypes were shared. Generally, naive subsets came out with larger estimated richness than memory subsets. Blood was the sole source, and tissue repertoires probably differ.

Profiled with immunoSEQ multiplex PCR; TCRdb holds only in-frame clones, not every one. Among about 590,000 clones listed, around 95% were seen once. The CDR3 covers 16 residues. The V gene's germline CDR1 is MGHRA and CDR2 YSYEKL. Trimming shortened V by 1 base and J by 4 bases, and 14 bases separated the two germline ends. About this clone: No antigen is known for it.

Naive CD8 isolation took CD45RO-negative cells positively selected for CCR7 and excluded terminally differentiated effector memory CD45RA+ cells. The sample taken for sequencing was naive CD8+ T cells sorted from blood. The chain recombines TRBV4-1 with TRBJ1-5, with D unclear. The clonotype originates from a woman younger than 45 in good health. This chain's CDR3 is CASSQAVDLWNQPQHF. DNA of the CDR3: TGCGCCAGCAGCCAAGCGGTGGATTTATGGAATCAGCCCCAGCATTTT.